The sequence of this T cell receptor beta chain was determined in a study of cytomegalovirus exposure and HLA in healthy donors. Study details: It was reported in a later analysis that the 95 to 150 validation repertoires used the same platform as the 650 to 800 first-cohort repertoires. Regarding the study as a whole: Subsequent analysis of the roughly 120 validation repertoires found a tendency for first-cohort TCR clusters to co-occur. According to the study, roughly 160 TCR beta chains were cytomegalovirus-associated. Three chains linked to CMV were shown in vitro to be specific for CMV antigens.

Produced via immunoSEQ multiplex PCR; TCRdb's table is partial and in-frame only. This table has approximately 240,000 clones, around 90% appearing once. Details on this clone: What it binds is not known.

The CDR3 has 13 residues. V was trimmed by 4 bases and J by 7 bases, leaving 14 bases between them. Looked up from germline, CDR1 is SGHDT and CDR2 is YYEEEE. This receptor was taken from a woman aged 18 to 35 in good health and CMV-seronegative. The genes are TRBV5-6 and TRBJ1-1, with a possible D match to TRBD1 (5 bases). Sequencing input: PBMCs. CDR3 region: CASSPRGTVEAFF. The CDR3 DNA reads TGTGCCAGCAGCCCCCGCGGGACCGTTGAAGCTTTCTTT. The whole variable domain, filled in from reference TRBV5-6 and TRBJ1-1, reads DAGVTQSPTHLIKTRGQQVTLRCSPKSGHDTVSWYQQALGQGPQFIFQYYEEEERQRGNFPDRFSGHQFPNYSSELNVNALLLGDSALYLCASSPRGTVEAFFGQGTRLTVV.